Below are 3 T cell receptor beta chains sequenced from a single sample in a study of T cells after yellow fever vaccination. TCRdb re-analysed the 5' RACE reads in MiXCR, keeping a single row per CDR3 protein. The sample contains 250,000 to 350,000 distinct CDR3 sequences, under 9% of which appear only once. The material was CD4+ T cells sorted from PBMCs, obtained 5 days after the yellow fever booster vaccination. The receptor source for this set is a man between 18 and 29 years old who received the YFV17D yellow fever vaccine.

This clonotype occurred many times. This chain links TRBV24-1 with TRBJ2-5; D might be TRBD1 or TRBD2, each matching 5 bases. This CDR3 is 16 amino acids long. Looked up from germline, CDR1 is KGHDR and CDR2 is SFDVKD. V lost 5 bases, J lost 1 base, and 16 bases lay in between. The CDR3 loop reads CATSASRWGSQETQYF. The CDR3 DNA follows: TGTGCCACCAGTGCGTCCCGGTGGGGGAGCCAAGAGACCCAGTACTTC.

The chain uses TRBV2 and TRBJ2-7; 9 nucleotides line up with TRBD1. Germline V gene sequence: CDR1 SNHLY, CDR2 FYNNEI. There are 12 residues in the CDR3. J was trimmed by 3 bases and V by 9 bases; bases with no gene match: 3. CDR3 protein: CARRGQGYEQYV. The CDR3 DNA reads TGTGCCAGGAGGGGACAGGGCTACGAGCAGTACGTC.

The rearrangement joins TRBV3-1 to TRBJ1-5; D is undetermined. Trimming shortened V by 0 bases and J by 9 bases, and 12 bases separated the two germline ends. This CDR3 is built from 14 residues. Germline V gene lookup returns CDR1 LGHDT and CDR2 YNNKEL (reference sequence). The CDR3 region has the DNA TGTGCCAGCAGCCAAGATTTGGGAGTTTGGCCCCAGCATTTT. It yields the protein CASSQDLGVWPQHF. Complete variable domain (other parts from reference TRBV3-1 and TRBJ1-5): DTAVSQTPKYLVTQMGNDKSIKCEQNLGHDTMYWYKQDSKKFLKIMFSYNNKELIINETVPNRFSPKSPDKAHLNLHINSLELGDSAVYFCASSQDLGVWPQHFGDGTRLSIL.